The rows below give T cell receptor beta chains drawn from one sample of a study of T cell responses to AZD1222 COVID-19 vaccine. The protocol was immunoSEQ multiplex PCR, while the TCRdb copy is restricted to in-frame clones and leaves out a portion. The repertoire holds about 120,000 clones, with 92% as singletons. The specimen was peripheral blood, collected on day 0 of AZD1222 vaccination. The receptor set was obtained from an adult in good health. CDR3s include the opening cysteine and the closing phenylalanine or tryptophan. D genes are given only for firm matches. Only some rows state a clone size, as once, few, many or a class for expanded clones.

DNA	CDR3	D	V	J	size
TGTGCCACGGGCAGGACCCCCTACAATGAGCAGTTCTTC	CATGRTPYNEQFF	NA	TRBV6-5	TRBJ2-1	few
TGTGCCAGCAGCCCTGCCGGGCCCCTGAACACTGAAGCTTTCTTT	CASSPAGPLNTEAFF	NA	TRBV7-9	TRBJ1-1	NA
TGCGCCAGCAGCCAAGATGGGCCCCCGACCTCTGGAAACACCATATATTTT	CASSQDGPPTSGNTIYF	NA	TRBV4-3	TRBJ1-3	NA
TGTGCCAGTAGTATATCAGGGGGCTCCTATAATTCACCCCTCCACTTT	CASSISGGSYNSPLHF	TRBD1	TRBV19	TRBJ1-6	NA
TGTGCCAGCAGTTCGAACGGAGGAGGAGGAGGAAACACCATATATTTT	CASSSNGGGGGNTIYF	NA	TRBV6-6	TRBJ1-3	NA
TGCAGCGCCGCGACAGGGGGAGGCACTGAAGCTTTCTTT	CSAATGGGTEAFF	TRBD1	TRBV29-1	TRBJ1-1	NA
TGTGCCAGCAGCTTAGCCACCGGGACAGGGAGAGCAGCTTTCTTT	CASSLATGTGRAAFF	TRBD1	TRBV7-2	TRBJ1-1	NA
TGTGCCAGCTCACCGGGACAAAACAATGAGCAGTTCTTC	CASSPGQNNEQFF	NA	TRBV18	TRBJ2-1	NA
TGTGCCATCAGTGGAGCCGTGGGCAATCAGCCCCAGCATTTT	CAISGAVGNQPQHF	NA	TRBV10-3	TRBJ1-5	once
TGTGCCAGCAGTGACCGGGCCGGGGAGCTGTTTTTT	CASSDRAGELFF	NA	TRBV6-1	TRBJ2-2	NA
TGCGCCAGCGGAGACAGCAGGGCTAGGGGCTACACCTTC	CASGDSRARGYTF	NA	TRBV10-2	TRBJ1-2	NA
TGCAGTGCAACGGGGGTTGAGACCCAGTACTTC	CSATGVETQYF	NA	TRBV20-1	TRBJ2-5	NA
TGCGCCAGCAGCTTCGGGGGAGGAGAGACCCAGTACTTC	CASSFGGGETQYF	NA	TRBV5-1	TRBJ2-5	NA
TGTGCCAGCAGCAGACCGACGCCCAACGACGGGCCCTATGGCTACACCTTC	CASSRPTPNDGPYGYTF	NA	TRBV13	TRBJ1-2	NA
TGTGCCAGTAGTATAATCGGGGGTCACTACGAGCAGTACTTC	CASSIIGGHYEQYF	NA	TRBV19	TRBJ2-7	NA